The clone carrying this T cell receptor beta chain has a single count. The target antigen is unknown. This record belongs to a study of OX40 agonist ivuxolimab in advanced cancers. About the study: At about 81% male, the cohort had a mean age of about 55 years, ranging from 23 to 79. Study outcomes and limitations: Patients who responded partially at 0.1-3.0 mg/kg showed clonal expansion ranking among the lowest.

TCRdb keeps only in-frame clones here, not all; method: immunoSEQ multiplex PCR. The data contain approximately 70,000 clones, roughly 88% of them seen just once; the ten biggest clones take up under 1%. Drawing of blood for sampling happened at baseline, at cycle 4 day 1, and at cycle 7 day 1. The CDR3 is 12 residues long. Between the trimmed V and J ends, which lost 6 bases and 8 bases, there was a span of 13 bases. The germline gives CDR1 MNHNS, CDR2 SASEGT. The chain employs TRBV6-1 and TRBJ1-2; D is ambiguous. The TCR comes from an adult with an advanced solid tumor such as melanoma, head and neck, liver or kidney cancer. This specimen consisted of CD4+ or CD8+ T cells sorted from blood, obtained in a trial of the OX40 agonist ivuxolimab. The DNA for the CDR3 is TGTGCCAGCAGCCTCGGCGGACGGGGCTACACCTTC. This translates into CASSLGGRGYTF.